The clone carrying this TCR beta chain was seen only a few times. The data were taken from a study of T-cell memory formation after mild COVID-19. TCRdb re-called the 5' RACE reads with MiXCR, one entry per CDR3 protein. The data contain 400,000 or so distinct CDR3 sequences, 20% of them singletons. With 3 bases removed from V and 1 base from J, the gap between germline ends came to 9 bases. Germline lookup yields CDR1 KGHSH and CDR2 LQKENI. CDR3 length: 14 amino acids. This sequence originates from an adult woman who had mild COVID-19 (a few samples of this study predate the infection). Cell type and time point are not known. The J gene is TRBJ2-5, the V gene TRBV18; TRBD1 might be the D (6 bases). Sequencing was done on a sample of PBMCs or a T cell subset sorted from them (not recorded which). As DNA, the CDR3 is TGTGCCAGCTCACCGGGGACACGCCAAGAGACCCAGTACTTC. Amino acid sequence: CASSPGTRQETQYF.